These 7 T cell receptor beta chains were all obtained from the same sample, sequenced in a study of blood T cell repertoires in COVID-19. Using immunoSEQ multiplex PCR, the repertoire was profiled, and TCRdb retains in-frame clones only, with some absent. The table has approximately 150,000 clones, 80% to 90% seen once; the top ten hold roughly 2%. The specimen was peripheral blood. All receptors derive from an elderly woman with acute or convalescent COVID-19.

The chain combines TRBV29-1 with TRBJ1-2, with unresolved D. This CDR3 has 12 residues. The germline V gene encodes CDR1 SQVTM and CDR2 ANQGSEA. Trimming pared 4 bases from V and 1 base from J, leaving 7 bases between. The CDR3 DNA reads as TGCAGCGTTGCGGTAGATAACTATGGCTACACCTTC. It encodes CSVAVDNYGYTF.

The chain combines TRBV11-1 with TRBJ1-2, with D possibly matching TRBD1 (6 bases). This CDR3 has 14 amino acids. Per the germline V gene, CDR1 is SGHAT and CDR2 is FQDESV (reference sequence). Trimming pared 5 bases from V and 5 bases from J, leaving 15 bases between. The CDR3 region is CASSPDRSRYGYTF. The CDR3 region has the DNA TGTGCCAGCAGCCCAGACAGGTCCCGTTATGGCTACACCTTC.

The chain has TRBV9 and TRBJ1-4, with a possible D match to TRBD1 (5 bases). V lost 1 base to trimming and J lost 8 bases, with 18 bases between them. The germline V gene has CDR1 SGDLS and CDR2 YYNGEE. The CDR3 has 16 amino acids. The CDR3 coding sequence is TGTGCCAGCAGCGTATCGCCCCAGGGTTCAGGAGAAAAACTGTTTTTT. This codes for CASSVSPQGSGEKLFF.

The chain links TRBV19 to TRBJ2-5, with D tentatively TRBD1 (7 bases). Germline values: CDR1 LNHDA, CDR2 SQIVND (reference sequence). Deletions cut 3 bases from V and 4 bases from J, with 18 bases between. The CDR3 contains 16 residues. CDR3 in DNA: TGTGCCAGTAGTATCGGTGTCCAGGGGGGAGGAGAGACCCAGTACTTC. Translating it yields CASSIGVQGGGETQYF. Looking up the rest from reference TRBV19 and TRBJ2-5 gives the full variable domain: DGGITQSPKYLFRKEGQNVTLSCEQNLNHDAMYWYRQDPGQGLRLIYYSQIVNDFQKGDIAEGYSVSREKKESFPLTVTSAQKNPTAFYLCASSIGVQGGGETQYFGPGTRLLVL.

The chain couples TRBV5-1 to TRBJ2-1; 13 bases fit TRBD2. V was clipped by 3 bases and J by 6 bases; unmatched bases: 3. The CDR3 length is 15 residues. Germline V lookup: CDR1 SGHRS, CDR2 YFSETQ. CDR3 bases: TGCGCCAGCAGCTCGGGACTAGCGGGAATCAATGAGCAGTTCTTC. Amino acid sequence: CASSSGLAGINEQFF.

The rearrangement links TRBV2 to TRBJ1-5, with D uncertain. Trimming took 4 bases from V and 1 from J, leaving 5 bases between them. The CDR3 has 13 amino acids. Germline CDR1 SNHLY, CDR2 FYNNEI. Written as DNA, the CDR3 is TGTGCCAGCAGTGCGGTGAGCAATCAGCCCCAGCATTTT. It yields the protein CASSAVSNQPQHF.

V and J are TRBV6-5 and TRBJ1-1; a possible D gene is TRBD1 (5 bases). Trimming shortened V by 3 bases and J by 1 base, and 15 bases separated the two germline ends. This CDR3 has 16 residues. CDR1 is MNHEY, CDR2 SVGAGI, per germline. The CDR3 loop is CASSYSGNLKNTEAFF. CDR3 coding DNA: TGTGCCAGCAGTTATTCAGGGAACCTCAAGAACACTGAAGCTTTCTTT.